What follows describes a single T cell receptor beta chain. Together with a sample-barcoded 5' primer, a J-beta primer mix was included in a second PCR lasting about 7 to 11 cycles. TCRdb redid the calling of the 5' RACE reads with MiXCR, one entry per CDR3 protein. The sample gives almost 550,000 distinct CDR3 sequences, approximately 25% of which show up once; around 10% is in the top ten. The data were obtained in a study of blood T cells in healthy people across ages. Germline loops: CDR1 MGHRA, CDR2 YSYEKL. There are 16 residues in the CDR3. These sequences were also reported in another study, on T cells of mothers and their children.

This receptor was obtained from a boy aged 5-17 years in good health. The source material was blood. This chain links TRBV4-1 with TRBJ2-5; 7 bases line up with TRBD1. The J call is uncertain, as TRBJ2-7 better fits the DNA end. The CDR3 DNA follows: TGCGCCAGCAGCCAAGACGGATGGGACAGTAACTGCGAGCAGTACTTC. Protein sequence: CASSQDGWDSNCEQYF.